This section outlines one T cell receptor (beta chain) sequence together with its context. Antigen specificity is unknown. V lost 4 bases, J lost 6 bases, and 14 bases lay in between. The CDR3 has 13 amino acids. In germline, CDR1 is SGHRS, CDR2 YFSETQ. The entry originates in a study of T-cell reconstitution after alpha-beta-depleted transplantation in children. Findings and limits, study-wide: After transplant, high TCRbeta diversity at day 60 in some patients arose from surviving recipient T cells and thymic progenitors. In patients about two months after transplant, alpha-beta T cells reportedly arose from several hundred expanded graft clones. Most T-cell counts and diversity one year after the transplant came from T cells that were newly produced.

Unique molecular identifiers were used in preparing the TCRbeta library. In TCRdb, the PCR reads were re-called with MiXCR into one record per CDR3 protein. Among about 470,000 distinct CDR3 sequences listed, approximately 41% were seen once. The TCR was taken from a girl under 10 years old with aplastic anemia, due to receive a stem cell transplant. The chain uses TRBV5-1 and TRBJ2-7; perhaps TRBD2 as D (6 bases). Sequenced here: PBMCs, sampled before TCRalphabeta/CD19-depleted stem cell transplant. CDR3 nucleotides: TGCGCCAGCAGCCCGGGAGAGGCCTCCGAGCAGTACTTC. Amino acids: CASSPGEASEQYF.